These 20 T cell receptor beta chains were sequenced from one sample in a study of shared clonotypes between healthy human individuals. Some clones are missing from TCRdb's copy, which holds only in-frame ones; the method was immunoSEQ multiplex PCR. The sample includes approximately 530,000 clones, approximately 95% of them seen just once. Sequenced material: naive CD4+ T cells sorted from blood. The subset is: CD45RA+ positively selected. Receptor source: a woman aged 25 to 39 in good health.

The chain employs TRBV6-5 and TRBJ1-6, with D possibly matching TRBD1 (6 bases). Germline V gene lookup returns CDR1 MNHEY and CDR2 SVGAGI. Deletions cut 2 bases from V and 7 bases from J, with 9 bases between. There are 14 residues in the CDR3. The DNA for the CDR3 is TGTGCCAGCAGTTACGGGACACACAATTCACCCCTCCACTTT. As protein: CASSYGTHNSPLHF.

The chain is built from TRBV29-1 and TRBJ2-2; 10 nucleotides align to TRBD2. With V trimmed by 1 base and J by 7 bases, 6 bases remained unmatched. The CDR3 is 15 residues long. Germline V gene sequence: CDR1 SQVTM, CDR2 ANQGSEA. Here the CDR3 DNA reads TGCAGCGTTGAAGCTCTAGCGGGAGTCGGCGGGGAGCTGTTTTTT. Residues: CSVEALAGVGGELFF.

Here the CDR3 DNA reads TGTGCCAGCAGCGCCGCCGGGGGTGGGACTAATGAAAAACTGTTTTTT. This gives the protein CASSAAGGGTNEKLFF. The chain has TRBV9 and TRBJ1-4; tentative D call: TRBD1 (5 bases). Germline CDR1 is SGDLS and CDR2 is YYNGEE. The CDR3 extends over 16 amino acids. V dropped 3 bases and J dropped 2 bases, with 14 bases sitting between them.

This sequence joins TRBV2 and TRBJ2-7; TRBD1 matches at 10 bases. V shed 5 bases and J 1 base; nucleotides not matched to a gene: 5. CDR1 is SNHLY, CDR2 FYNNEI, per germline. This CDR3 is built from 15 residues. CDR3 nucleotide sequence: TGTGCCAGCAGTCGCCGGGACAGGGGTTCCTACGAGCAGTACTTC. It codes for CASSRRDRGSYEQYF.

This chain uses TRBV19 with TRBJ2-7; 11 bases match TRBD2. Trimming at V came to 5 bases and at J to 5 bases, leaving 14 bases not matched to a gene. The germline gives CDR1 LNHDA, CDR2 SQIVND (reference sequence). The CDR3 runs 17 residues. This chain's CDR3 is CASSSGLAGGARNEQYF. CDR3 bases: TGTGCCAGTAGTTCCGGACTAGCGGGTGGGGCAAGGAACGAGCAGTACTTC.

The CDR3 DNA reads as TGTGCCACCCAAGTAGCCCTCACAGATACGCAGTATTTT. It yields the protein CATQVALTDTQYF. The V call is TRBV15, the J call TRBJ2-3; D not certain. The V and J ends lost 8 bases and 2 bases respectively, with 11 bases between them. Germline V lookup: CDR1 LNHNV, CDR2 YYDKDF (reference sequence). This CDR3 region has 13 residues.

This sequence joins TRBV7-8 and TRBJ2-6; tentatively, D is TRBD1 or TRBD2 (5 bases each). Germline V gene sequence: CDR1 SGHVS, CDR2 FQNEAQ. Trimming removed 1 base from V and 2 bases from J, with 18 bases in between. The CDR3 sequence is 19 residues long. CDR3 sequence reads: CASSLGRGTHRAGANVLTF. The DNA for the CDR3 is TGTGCCAGCAGCTTAGGCCGGGGCACTCACCGCGCTGGGGCCAACGTCCTGACTTTC.

This clone was picked up one time. This chain links TRBV28 with TRBJ1-5; D unresolved. This CDR3 region has 12 residues. Per germline, CDR1 MDHEN and CDR2 SYDVKM. V lost 3 bases and J lost 6, with 6 bases in between. CDR3 sequence (DNA): TGTGCCAGCAGTTTTGGGCCTCAGCCCCAGCATTTT. Protein: CASSFGPQPQHF.

In regard to this clone: This specimen includes other DNA sequences encoding the same CDR3. The J gene is TRBJ2-7, the V gene TRBV27; no firm D call. Trimming took 2 bases from V and 0 from J, leaving 8 bases between them. Germline V CDR1 and CDR2: MNHEY, SMNVEV (reference sequence). This CDR3 has 14 residues. This chain's CDR3 is CASSLGRTSYEQYF. As DNA, the CDR3 is TGTGCCAGCAGTTTAGGACGGACCTCCTACGAGCAGTACTTC.

The V and J genes are TRBV4-1 and TRBJ2-5, with TRBD2 identical over 11 bases. This CDR3 region has 18 residues. The V gene's germline CDR1 is MGHRA and CDR2 YSYEKL. V dropped 1 base and J dropped 5; count of bases not matched to a gene: 12. Here the CDR3 DNA reads TGCGCCAGCAGCCAAGGAGGTAGCGGGAGGGCCCGGGTGGAGACCCAGTACTTC. This gives the protein CASSQGGSGRARVETQYF.

The chain uses TRBV19 and TRBJ2-7, with 15 bases matching TRBD2. The germline gives CDR1 LNHDA, CDR2 SQIVND (reference sequence). The CDR3 totals 19 residues. Trimming at V came to 4 bases and at J to 2 bases, leaving 12 bases not matched to a gene. The CDR3, as DNA: TGTGCCAGTAGTAAGGGACTAGCGGGAGGCGCTCACCGGACCTACGAGCAGTACTTC. This gives the protein CASSKGLAGGAHRTYEQYF.

This clone was seen only once. V usage is TRBV6-1 and J usage is TRBJ1-1; possibly TRBD1 for D (5 bases). The V end lost 1 base, the J end lost 3 bases, and 9 bases lay between the germline ends. Germline values: CDR1 MNHNS, CDR2 SASEGT. This CDR3 has 14 amino acids. The CDR3 DNA sequence: TGTGCCAGCAGTGAAGGGGACCCTGACACTGAAGCTTTCTTT. The encoded protein is CASSEGDPDTEAFF.

The V gene is TRBV5-5, the J gene TRBJ2-3, with unresolved D. This CDR3 contains 16 residues. CDR1 is SGHKS and CDR2 is YYEKEE in the germline V gene (reference sequence). V lost 0 bases, J lost 1 base, and 12 bases lay in between. The CDR3 loop reads CASSLERLVGTDTQYF. The CDR3 DNA is TGTGCCAGCAGCTTGGAGAGGCTGGTTGGCACAGATACGCAGTATTTT.

J is TRBJ2-3 and V is TRBV19, with 10 bases matching TRBD2. The CDR3 is 21 amino acids. Unmatched junction bases numbered 23, after V lost 2 bases and J lost 6 bases. Germline V gives CDR1 LNHDA, CDR2 SQIVND (reference sequence). The CDR3 loop is CASSIRTPKDSGRSLMDTQYF. CDR3 in DNA: TGTGCCAGTAGTATAAGGACGCCCAAGGATAGCGGGAGGTCCCTCATGGATACGCAGTATTTT. Looking up the rest from reference TRBV19 and TRBJ2-3 gives the full variable domain: DGGITQSPKYLFRKEGQNVTLSCEQNLNHDAMYWYRQDPGQGLRLIYYSQIVNDFQKGDIAEGYSVSREKKESFPLTVTSAQKNPTAFYLCASSIRTPKDSGRSLMDTQYFGPGTRLTVL.

CDR3 nucleotides: TGTGCCAGCAGGCTATCAGGGGGCCCAATAAGCACAGATACGCAGTATTTT. It specifies CASRLSGGPISTDTQYF. This chain links TRBV7-9 with TRBJ2-3; 8 nucleotides match TRBD1. This CDR3 region has 17 residues. V gave up 6 bases and J gave up 0 bases; unmatched junction bases: 11. CDR1 and CDR2 (germline): SEHNR, FQNEAQ (reference sequence).

This chain joins TRBV5-1 and TRBJ1-3; D ambiguous. V was clipped by 4 bases and J by 0 bases, with 11 bases between them. The V gene's germline CDR1 is SGHRS and CDR2 YFSETQ. The CDR3 contains 15 residues. CDR3 sequence (DNA): TGCGCCAGCAGCCCCGACGGTACCTCTGGAAACACCATATATTTT. This sequence encodes CASSPDGTSGNTIYF.

The chain joins TRBV10-3 to TRBJ2-1; D might be TRBD1 (6 bases). The germline V gene has CDR1 ENHRY and CDR2 SYGVKD. V was cut by 4 bases and J by 4 bases, with 8 bases left in between. CDR3 length equals 13 residues. The CDR3 DNA is TGTGCCATCAGTGGAGGGGGTTACAATGAGCAGTTCTTC. Residues: CAISGGGYNEQFF.

V usage is TRBV11-2 and J usage is TRBJ1-1; D unclear. This CDR3 contains 13 residues. The ends were cut back, 4 bases at V and 1 base at J, with 7 bases in the middle. Germline V gives CDR1 SGHAT, CDR2 FQNNGV. In DNA, the CDR3 is TGTGCCAGCAGCTCGACACCGAACACTGAAGCTTTCTTT. Protein sequence: CASSSTPNTEAFF.

Note on this clone: The junction differs from germline at one of its ends, possibly a read error. The rearrangement joins TRBV6-5 to TRBJ1-2; 9 bases map to TRBD1. CDR1 MNHEY and CDR2 SVGAGI come from the germline V gene. CDR3 length equals 16 residues. The CDR3 spells CASSYSLGQGNDGYTF. The DNA for the CDR3 is TGTGCCAGCAGTTACTCGTTGGGACAGGGTAACGATGGCTACACCTTC.

The CDR3 bases are TGTGCCAGCTCACTTCGAAGCGGGGGCCAGTACTTC. This translates into CASSLRSGGQYF. This chain joins TRBV18 and TRBJ2-5, with TRBD2 matching over 8 bases. Germline-derived CDR1 and CDR2 are KGHSH and LQKENI. Trimming at V came to 4 bases and at J to 10 bases, leaving 5 bases not matched to a gene. CDR3 length: 12 residues.